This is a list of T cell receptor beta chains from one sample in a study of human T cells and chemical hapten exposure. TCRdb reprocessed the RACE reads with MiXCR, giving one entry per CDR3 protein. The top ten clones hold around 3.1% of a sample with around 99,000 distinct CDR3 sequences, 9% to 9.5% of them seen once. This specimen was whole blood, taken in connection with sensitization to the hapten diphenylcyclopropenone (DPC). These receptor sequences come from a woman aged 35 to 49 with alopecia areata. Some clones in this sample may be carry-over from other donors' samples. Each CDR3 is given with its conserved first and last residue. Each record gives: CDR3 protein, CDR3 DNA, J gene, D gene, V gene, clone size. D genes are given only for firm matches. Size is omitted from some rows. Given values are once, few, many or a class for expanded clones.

CASIARDSYHYGYTF,TGTGCCAGCATCGCCCGGGACAGTTACCACTATGGCTACACCTTC,TRBJ1-2,TRBD1,TRBV6-2/TRBV6-3,NA
CSVERTGNTEAFF,TGCAGCGTTGAACGGACGGGGAACACTGAAGCTTTCTTT,TRBJ1-1,NA,TRBV29-1,few
CASSQVGAAQGDTIYF,TGTGCCAGCAGCCAAGTGGGGGCAGCACAAGGAGACACCATATATTTT,TRBJ1-3,NA,TRBV4-2,few
CASSYSGGRAGEQYF,TGTGCCAGCAGTTACTCGGGGGGGCGTGCGGGCGAGCAGTACTTC,TRBJ2-7,NA,TRBV6-5,NA
CSATGGLAKNIQYF,TGCAGTGCTACGGGGGGGCTGGCCAAAAACATTCAGTACTTC,TRBJ2-4,TRBD2,TRBV20-1,few
CASSEARTGKNIQYF,TGTGCCAGCAGTGAAGCTAGAACGGGCAAAAACATTCAGTACTTC,TRBJ2-4,NA,TRBV2,few
CASSLEGANYGYTF,TGTGCCAGCAGCTTAGAAGGGGCTAACTATGGCTACACCTTC,TRBJ1-2,NA,TRBV7-8,few
CSATILGPRGYTF,TGCAGTGCCACCATCCTCGGGCCCCGTGGCTACACCTTC,TRBJ1-2,NA,TRBV20-1,few
CASVRSRQTVYTGELFF,TGTGCCAGTGTGCGTAGTCGACAGACGGTCTACACCGGGGAGCTGTTTTTT,TRBJ2-2,NA,TRBV6-2/TRBV6-3,many
CASSLLSGGREQFF,TGTGCCAGCAGCTTGTTAAGCGGGGGGCGGGAGCAGTTCTTC,TRBJ2-1,TRBD2,TRBV7-2,NA
CASRSKLAAGETQYF,TGTGCCAGCCGAAGTAAACTAGCGGCCGGGGAGACCCAGTACTTC,TRBJ2-5,TRBD2,TRBV6-1,few
CASSFGGVRYEQYF,TGTGCCAGCAGTTTCGGGGGTGTAAGGTACGAGCAGTACTTC,TRBJ2-7,NA,TRBV27,NA
CASSLSGPRAREQYF,TGTGCCAGCAGTTTAAGCGGCCCCCGGGCGCGAGAGCAGTACTTC,TRBJ2-7,NA,TRBV27,many
CASSPYLGTSGGYSYEQYF,TGTGCCAGCAGCCCTTACCTTGGGACTAGCGGGGGGTACTCCTACGAGCAGTACTTC,TRBJ2-7,TRBD2,TRBV3-1,many
CASSPRRAGGYTEAFF,TGTGCCAGCAGCCCGCGGAGGGCCGGGGGATACACTGAAGCTTTCTTT,TRBJ1-1,NA,TRBV6-5,few
CSASSAGVSQETQYF,TGCAGTGCTAGTTCTGCGGGGGTGAGTCAAGAGACCCAGTACTTC,TRBJ2-5,TRBD2,TRBV20-1,NA
CASSPLRTGLDTGELFF,TGTGCCAGCTCACCACTTAGAACGGGCCTTGACACCGGGGAGCTGTTTTTT,TRBJ2-2,NA,TRBV18,NA
CASGSPGQHNEQYF,TGTGCCAGCGGATCACCGGGACAGCATAACGAGCAGTACTTC,TRBJ2-7,NA,TRBV21-1,few
CASIHSGDQPQHF,TGTGCCAGCATTCATTCAGGGGATCAGCCCCAGCATTTT,TRBJ1-5,NA,TRBV6-6,few
CASSSHTSAGRRETQYF,TGTGCCAGCAGCTCCCACACCTCAGCGGGGAGACGAGAGACCCAGTACTTC,TRBJ2-5,TRBD2,TRBV7-9,NA
CASSPGSSGATDTQYF,TGTGCCAGCAGCCCAGGTAGTAGCGGGGCCACAGATACGCAGTATTTT,TRBJ2-3,TRBD2,TRBV7-2,few
CASSLRQGGTYEQYF,TGTGCCAGCAGCTTACGACAGGGGGGGACCTACGAGCAGTACTTC,TRBJ2-7,TRBD1,TRBV7-6,NA
CASSLVGRYTDTQYF,TGTGCCAGCAGCTTAGTAGGCAGATACACAGATACGCAGTATTTT,TRBJ2-3,NA,TRBV7-2,NA
CASRTEAEGETQYF,TGTGCCAGCAGGACCGAGGCCGAGGGAGAGACCCAGTACTTC,TRBJ2-5,NA,TRBV12-3/TRBV12-4,few
CSVEPSGGDIQYF,TGCAGCGTTGAGCCTAGCGGGGGAGACATTCAGTACTTC,TRBJ2-4,TRBD2,TRBV29-1,NA
CASSYTNIQGWAFF,TGTGCCAGCAGTTACACCAACATACAGGGCTGGGCTTTCTTT,TRBJ1-1,NA,TRBV6-5,many
CASKRQGSSSYNEQFF,TGTGCCAGTAAACGACAGGGGTCGAGCTCCTACAATGAGCAGTTCTTC,TRBJ2-1,TRBD1,TRBV19,NA
CASRPLAGMSYEQYF,TGTGCCAGCAGACCACTAGCGGGGATGTCCTACGAGCAGTACTTC,TRBJ2-7,TRBD2,TRBV28,few
CASSSSQGSEAFF,TGTGCCAGCAGTTCCTCACAGGGGTCTGAAGCTTTCTTT,TRBJ1-1,TRBD1,TRBV28,many
CASSNEGTQPQHF,TGTGCCAGCAGCAATGAGGGGACTCAGCCCCAGCATTTT,TRBJ1-5,NA,TRBV21-1,many
CASSPLFQGNNGYTF,TGTGCCAGCAGCCCCCTCTTCCAGGGAAATAATGGCTACACCTTC,TRBJ1-2,NA,TRBV4-2,NA
CASSLNGELFF,TGCGCCAGCAGCCTGAACGGGGAGCTGTTTTTT,TRBJ2-2,NA,TRBV4-3,NA
CAISTRSGVSSYNEQFF,TGTGCCATCAGTACAAGGTCGGGGGTGAGCTCCTACAATGAGCAGTTCTTC,TRBJ2-1,NA,TRBV10-3,few
CASSLRTGITGELFF,TGTGCCAGCAGCCTTCGGACAGGGATCACCGGGGAGCTGTTTTTT,TRBJ2-2,TRBD1,TRBV12-3/TRBV12-4,many
CASRPAEETQYF,TGTGCCAGCAGGCCCGCGGAGGAGACCCAGTACTTC,TRBJ2-5,NA,TRBV11-2,few
CASSRDRGLIREQFF,TGTGCCAGCAGCCGGGACAGGGGTCTTATTAGGGAGCAGTTCTTC,TRBJ2-1,TRBD1,TRBV4-2,many
CASSIRQGGTEAFF,TGTGCCAGCAGCATCCGACAGGGCGGGACTGAAGCTTTCTTT,TRBJ1-1,TRBD1,TRBV5-4,many
CASSYSLAEPGIIQETQYF,TGTGCCAGCAGTTACTCTCTCGCGGAGCCGGGAATAATACAAGAGACCCAGTACTTC,TRBJ2-5,NA,TRBV6-2/TRBV6-3,NA
CASSLGTPNYSNQPQHF,TGTGCCAGCAGTCTAGGTACACCGAATTATAGCAATCAGCCCCAGCATTTT,TRBJ1-5,NA,TRBV6-2/TRBV6-3,few
CASSSEPLAGTDEQYF,TGTGCCAGCAGTTCCGAACCTTTGGCGGGGACGGACGAGCAGTACTTC,TRBJ2-7,NA,TRBV27,NA
CASSSDRGIETQYF,TGTGCTAGCAGCTCCGACAGGGGGATCGAGACCCAGTACTTC,TRBJ2-5,TRBD1,TRBV7-7,few
CASSLRIAVNEQFF,TGTGCCAGCAGTTTAAGGATAGCGGTCAATGAGCAGTTCTTC,TRBJ2-1,NA,TRBV27,many
CSANFRQTAGGQPQHF,TGCAGTGCTAATTTTCGTCAGACGGCTGGGGGTCAGCCCCAGCATTTT,TRBJ1-5,NA,TRBV20-1,few
CASGRQPQHF,TGCGCCAGCGGAAGGCAGCCCCAGCATTTT,TRBJ1-5,NA,TRBV5-1,many
CSVELRLTNTEAFF,TGCAGCGTTGAGTTACGGCTGACGAACACTGAAGCTTTCTTT,TRBJ1-1,NA,TRBV29-1,NA
CASSLGGFRNEQFF,TGTGCCAGCAGCTTAGGGGGGTTTCGCAATGAGCAGTTCTTC,TRBJ2-1,NA,TRBV7-2,few
CASTLVNEQFF,TGTGCCAGCACCTTAGTCAATGAGCAGTTCTTC,TRBJ2-1,NA,TRBV2,many
CSARDRTSGALYNEQFF,TGCAGTGCTAGAGATCGTACTAGCGGGGCCCTATACAATGAGCAGTTCTTC,TRBJ2-1,TRBD2,TRBV20-1,many
CASSQEGIRELFF,TGTGCCAGCAGCCAAGAAGGCATAAGGGAGCTGTTTTTT,TRBJ2-2,NA,TRBV3-1,NA
CAISESEVAISPLHF,TGTGCCATCAGTGAGTCGGAGGTGGCGATTTCACCCCTCCACTTT,TRBJ1-6,NA,TRBV10-3,few
CSVWNGANSNQPQHF,TGCAGCGTCTGGAACGGAGCCAATAGCAATCAGCCCCAGCATTTT,TRBJ1-5,NA,TRBV29-1,NA
CASSQGVTGTAEAFF,TGCGCCAGCAGCCAAGGGGTTACAGGGACAGCTGAAGCTTTCTTT,TRBJ1-1,TRBD1,TRBV4-3,many
CASSQATLSDTEAFF,TGTGCCAGCAGCCAAGCGACCCTCTCGGACACTGAAGCTTTCTTT,TRBJ1-1,NA,TRBV3-1,many